This T cell receptor beta chain was sequenced for a study of blood T cell repertoires in COVID-19. V lost 2 bases to trimming and J lost 0 bases; unmatched junction nucleotides: 15. The CDR3 sequence is 20 residues long. From germline, CDR1 is MNHEY and CDR2 SMNVEV (reference sequence). Sequenced by immunoSEQ multiplex PCR; TCRdb stores in-frame clones only, minus some. The data hold about 280,000 clones, with roughly 90% observed a single time. The material sequenced was PBMCs or T cells enriched from blood (not recorded which). The TCR sequence derives from a woman aged 18-35 years with acute COVID-19. The V gene is TRBV27, the J gene TRBJ2-3, with 9 bases fitting TRBD1. The CDR3 nucleotides read TGTGCCAGCAGTTTAAAGGGGGGGACAGGGCTTCTCCCTAGCACAGATACGCAGTATTTT. This codes for CASSLKGGTGLLPSTDTQYF.